The clone carrying this T cell receptor beta chain was observed a single time. The record originates from a study of blood T cell repertoires in COVID-19. The CDR3 is 15 amino acids. Trimming took off 1 base at V and 4 bases at J, with 11 bases between the two ends. Per the original data handling: Reference gene primer amplification yielded estimated nucleated cell counts. Sequencing used immunoSEQ multiplex PCR; TCRdb keeps in-frame clones, though not all of them. V, J and clone size reflect that table, while D and trimming were determined from the DNA. The profile shows tens of thousands of clones, about 80% of them singletons.

The V call is TRBV5-3, the J call TRBJ1-4, with D possibly matching TRBD1 (5 bases). TRBV5-3 is known as an ORF, though its function is uncertain. This TCR was sampled from a human donor in a cohort sampled during active COVID-19. Sequenced: peripheral blood. The CDR3: CARSLQGRVNEKLFF. The CDR3 DNA reads TGTGCCAGAAGCTTGCAGGGCAGGGTTAATGAAAAACTGTTTTTT.